This TCR beta chain originates from a study of cytotoxic CD8 clonotypes in ibrutinib-treated CLL. A note on this clone: Its matching antigen is unknown.

The protocol was immunoSEQ multiplex PCR, while the TCRdb copy is restricted to in-frame clones and leaves out a portion. The sample yields some 130,000 clones, about three quarters seen once. Study-wide findings and caveats: A difference in sampling times existed between sustained-remission and progressing patients.

Cryopreserved PBMCs were the source of around 2 micrograms of genomic DNA, which went to TCR beta libraries. Trimming left V 7 bases short and J 4 bases short, with 5 bases between. There are 10 residues in the CDR3. Germline values: CDR1 SGHRS, CDR2 YFSETQ. The sequence was obtained from a human donor with chronic lymphocytic leukemia. The chain is built from TRBV5-1 and TRBJ2-5; either TRBD1 or TRBD2 may fit D (5 bases each). The sample was PBMCs, taken after 24 months of ibrutinib treatment. As DNA, the CDR3 is TGCGCCAGCGGGGGAGAGACCCAGTACTTC. It translates to CASGGETQYF.